The next 17 T cell receptor beta chains were all read from a single sample in a study of PD-1 blockade in classical Hodgkin lymphoma. Time point described: cycle 4 day 1 (C4D1), after less than 7 weeks of nivolumab. There was relapse after autologous stem cell transplantation in every patient, and there was variation in brentuximab vedotin exposure. Some clones are missing from TCRdb's copy, which holds only in-frame ones; the method was immunoSEQ multiplex PCR. The data hold some 58,000 clones, with 90% to 95% observed a single time. The sample was peripheral blood mononuclear cells (PBMCs), taken before the fourth cycle of nivolumab. These receptors were collected from a human donor with classical Hodgkin lymphoma.

This chain links TRBV15 with TRBJ2-1; TRBD2 matches 14 bases. With 5 bases clipped from V and 5 bases from J, the junction kept 8 bases outside the gene matches. Germline V lookup: CDR1 LNHNV, CDR2 YYDKDF (reference sequence). The CDR3 has 17 residues. CDR3 nucleotides: TGTGCCACCAGCGGAGGGCTGGGACTAGCGGGGGACAATGAGCAGTTCTTC. Translated, it gives CATSGGLGLAGDNEQFF.

V gene TRBV7-2 combines with J gene TRBJ1-2; possibly TRBD1 for D (6 bases). V shed 4 bases and J shed 4 bases, with 22 bases lying between them. CDR3 length: 17 amino acids. CDR1 is SGHTA and CDR2 is FQGNSA in the germline V gene. The DNA of the CDR3 is TGTGCCAGCAGCTCCCCGGGGGGGCCCAGATTAGGCTATGGCTACACCTTC. Translated, it gives CASSSPGGPRLGYGYTF.

The rearrangement uses TRBV7-9 and TRBJ2-7; 14 bases are shared with TRBD2. The germline V gene has CDR1 SEHNR and CDR2 FQNEAQ (reference sequence). The J segment lost 2 bases and the V segment lost 5 bases, leaving 8 bases of the junction unmatched. The CDR3 runs to 17 residues. This chain's CDR3 is CASSPGTSGSGAYEQYF. The CDR3 DNA follows: TGTGCCAGCAGCCCCGGGACTAGCGGGAGTGGGGCCTACGAGCAGTACTTC.

The V call is TRBV11-3, the J call TRBJ2-1; 7 positions match TRBD2. V trimming: 1 base; J trimming: 6 bases; junction bases outside the gene matches: 3. CDR1 and CDR2 from the germline V gene are SGHNT and YENEEA. This CDR3 comprises 14 residues. The CDR3 loop reads CASSLGGGFNEQFF. The CDR3 bases are TGTGCCAGCAGCTTAGGCGGGGGATTCAATGAGCAGTTCTTC.

The V gene is TRBV6-1, the J gene TRBJ2-3; no definite D call. V lost 8 bases, J lost 4 bases, and 13 bases lay in between. The CDR3 contains 13 residues. Germline loops: CDR1 MNHNS, CDR2 SASEGT. The CDR3: CASGRKGSDTQYF. CDR3 coding DNA: TGTGCCAGCGGAAGGAAGGGTTCAGATACGCAGTATTTT.

The chain uses TRBV6-1 and TRBJ2-5; TRBD1 is a possible D gene (6 bases). V was cut by 4 bases and J by 9 bases, with 15 bases left in between. The CDR3 has 13 amino acids. The V gene's germline CDR1 is MNHNS and CDR2 SASEGT. For the CDR3, the DNA is TGTGCCAGCAGTGGGGCCCTTAGGGGGTCCCAGTACTTC. The encoded protein is CASSGALRGSQYF.

This sequence joins TRBV6-1 and TRBJ1-1; D remains ambiguous. The CDR3 length is 14 residues. Germline assignment: CDR1 MNHNS and CDR2 SASEGT. V gave up 2 bases and J gave up 2 bases, with 9 bases separating them. Here the CDR3 reads CASSESRVNTEAFF. The CDR3 region has the DNA TGTGCCAGCAGTGAAAGCCGGGTAAACACTGAAGCTTTCTTT.

The gene calls are TRBV5-6 and TRBJ2-7; no firm D call. The V gene lost 0 bases and the J gene lost 3 bases, with 10 bases spanning the gap. The CDR3 is made up of 14 amino acids. The germline V gene has CDR1 SGHDT and CDR2 YYEEEE. The CDR3 here is CASSLAVKSYEQYF. The CDR3 region has the DNA TGTGCCAGCAGCTTGGCGGTTAAGAGCTACGAGCAGTACTTC. The whole variable domain, filled in from reference TRBV5-6 and TRBJ2-7, reads DAGVTQSPTHLIKTRGQQVTLRCSPKSGHDTVSWYQQALGQGPQFIFQYYEEEERQRGNFPDRFSGHQFPNYSSELNVNALLLGDSALYLCASSLAVKSYEQYFGPGTRLTVT.

This clone was observed a single time. The chain has TRBV10-3 and TRBJ1-3; no firm D call. The CDR3 covers 15 residues. Trimming removed 6 bases from V and 2 bases from J, with 14 bases in between. Looked up from germline, CDR1 is ENHRY and CDR2 is SYGVKD. Here the CDR3 DNA reads TGTGCCATCAGCCCGAAGGTGGGAACTGGAAACACCATATATTTT. Its protein is CAISPKVGTGNTIYF.

This clone was counted once. The genes are TRBV4-1 and TRBJ2-1, with 9 nucleotides matching TRBD2. The germline V gene encodes CDR1 MGHRA and CDR2 YSYEKL. This CDR3 contains 14 residues. V shed 5 bases, J shed 10 bases, and the junction held 9 bases outside the gene matches. CDR3 region: CASSKASGTLEQFF. The CDR3 DNA follows: TGCGCCAGCAGCAAGGCTAGCGGGACGCTCGAGCAGTTCTTC.

The chain couples TRBV6-5 to TRBJ1-3; tentatively, D is TRBD1 (5 bases). Germline V gives CDR1 MNHEY, CDR2 SVGAGI. The CDR3 is made up of 16 amino acids. V was shortened by 0 bases and J by 4 bases, with 13 bases between the two germline ends. CDR3 loop: CASSYSGAGGGNTIYF. CDR3 bases: TGTGCCAGCAGTTACTCTGGGGCTGGTGGAGGAAACACCATATATTTT.

The rearrangement joins TRBV28 to TRBJ1-1; 7 positions agree with TRBD1. With V trimmed by 8 bases and J by 0 bases, 6 bases remained unmatched. The CDR3 consists of 14 residues. The germline CDR1 and CDR2 sequences are MDHEN and SYDVKM. CDR3: CASRQGGMNTEAFF. For the CDR3, the DNA is TGTGCCAGCCGACAGGGTGGGATGAACACTGAAGCTTTCTTT.

J is TRBJ2-2 and V is TRBV18; no clear D gene. The germline gives CDR1 KGHSH, CDR2 LQKENI. Trimming shortened V by 1 base and J by 3 bases, and 6 bases separated the two germline ends. CDR3 length: 14 amino acids. The CDR3 loop reads CASSPLKDTGELFF. In DNA form, the CDR3 reads TGTGCCAGCTCACCACTTAAGGACACCGGGGAGCTGTTTTTT.

The rearrangement uses TRBV28 and TRBJ1-2, with D possibly matching TRBD1 (6 bases). V was trimmed by 7 bases and J by 4 bases, leaving 16 bases between them. The germline V gene encodes CDR1 MDHEN and CDR2 SYDVKM. The CDR3 has 14 residues. DNA of the CDR3: TGTGCCAGCACCTGGGGCCAGGGGAGCTATGGCTACACCTTC. It is translated as CASTWGQGSYGYTF.

The chain uses TRBV2 and TRBJ1-5; D remains ambiguous. Looked up from germline, CDR1 is SNHLY and CDR2 is FYNNEI. Trimming shortened V by 4 bases and J by 3 bases, and 13 bases separated the two germline ends. This CDR3 has 15 amino acids. In nucleotides, the CDR3 is TGTGCCAGCAGTGTAGCTGACGGGATCAATCAGCCCCAGCATTTT. Protein: CASSVADGINQPQHF.

This clone has only one observation. The V and J genes are TRBV4-2 and TRBJ2-1; 8 nucleotides align to TRBD2. The V segment lost 0 bases and the J segment 7 bases; nucleotides outside the gene matches: 2. Germline CDR1 and CDR2: LGHNA and YNFKEQ. The CDR3 runs to 14 residues. The CDR3, as DNA: TGTGCCAGCAGCCAAGAGGGGACTAGTAATGAGCAGTTCTTC. This translates into CASSQEGTSNEQFF.

The chain recombines TRBV28 with TRBJ1-5; 7 nucleotides agree with TRBD1. The CDR3 is 18 residues long. Trimming cost V 1 base and J 1 base; bases outside gene matches: 10. Germline V gene data show CDR1 as MDHEN and CDR2 as SYDVKM. CDR3 in DNA: TGTGCCAGCAGTTTATACCTAGCAGGGGGTCGAAGCAATCAGCCCCAGCATTTT. Its translation: CASSLYLAGGRSNQPQHF.